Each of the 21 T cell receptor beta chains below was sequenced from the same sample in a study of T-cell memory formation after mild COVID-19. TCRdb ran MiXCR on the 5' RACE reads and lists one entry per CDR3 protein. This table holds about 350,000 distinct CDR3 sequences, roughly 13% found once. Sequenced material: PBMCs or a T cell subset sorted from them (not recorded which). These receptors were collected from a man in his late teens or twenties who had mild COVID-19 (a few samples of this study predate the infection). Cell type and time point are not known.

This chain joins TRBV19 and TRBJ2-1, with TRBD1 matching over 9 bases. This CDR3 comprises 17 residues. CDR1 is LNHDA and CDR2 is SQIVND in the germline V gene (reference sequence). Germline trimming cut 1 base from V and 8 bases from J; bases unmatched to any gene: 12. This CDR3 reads CASSIVGRQGEGYEQFF. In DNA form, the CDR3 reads TGTGCCAGTAGTATAGTGGGTCGACAGGGGGAGGGCTATGAGCAGTTCTTC. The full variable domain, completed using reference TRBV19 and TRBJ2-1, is DGGITQSPKYLFRKEGQNVTLSCEQNLNHDAMYWYRQDPGQGLRLIYYSQIVNDFQKGDIAEGYSVSREKKESFPLTVTSAQKNPTAFYLCASSIVGRQGEGYEQFFGPGTRLTVL.

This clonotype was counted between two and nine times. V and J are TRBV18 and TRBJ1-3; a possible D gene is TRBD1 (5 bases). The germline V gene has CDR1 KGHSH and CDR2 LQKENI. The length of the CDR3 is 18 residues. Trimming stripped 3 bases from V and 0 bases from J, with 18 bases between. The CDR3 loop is CASSPFGGSLFSGNTIYF. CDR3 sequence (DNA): TGTGCCAGCTCACCCTTCGGGGGGTCCTTATTCTCTGGAAACACCATATATTTT.

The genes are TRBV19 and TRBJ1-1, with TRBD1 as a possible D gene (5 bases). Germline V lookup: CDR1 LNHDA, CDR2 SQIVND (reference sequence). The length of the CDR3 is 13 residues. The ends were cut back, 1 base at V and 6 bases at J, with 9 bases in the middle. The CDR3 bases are TGTGCCAGTAGTATAGGTGTAGGGGCTGAAGCTTTCTTT. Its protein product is CASSIGVGAEAFF. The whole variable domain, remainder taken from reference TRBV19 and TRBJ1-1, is DGGITQSPKYLFRKEGQNVTLSCEQNLNHDAMYWYRQDPGQGLRLIYYSQIVNDFQKGDIAEGYSVSREKKESFPLTVTSAQKNPTAFYLCASSIGVGAEAFFGQGTRLTVV.

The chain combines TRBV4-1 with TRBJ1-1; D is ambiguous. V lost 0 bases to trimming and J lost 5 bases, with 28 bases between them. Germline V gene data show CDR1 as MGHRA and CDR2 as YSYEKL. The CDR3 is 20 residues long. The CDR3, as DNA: TGCGCCAGCAGCCAAGATAAGGTGTGGATGTTGAGGGATGTTAGTACTGAAGCTTTCTTT. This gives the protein CASSQDKVWMLRDVSTEAFF.

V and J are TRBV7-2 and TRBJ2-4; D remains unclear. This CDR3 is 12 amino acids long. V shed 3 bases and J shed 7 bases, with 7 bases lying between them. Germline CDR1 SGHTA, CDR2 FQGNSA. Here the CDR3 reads CASSFAENIQYF. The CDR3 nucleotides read TGTGCCAGCAGCTTCGCGGAGAACATTCAGTACTTC.

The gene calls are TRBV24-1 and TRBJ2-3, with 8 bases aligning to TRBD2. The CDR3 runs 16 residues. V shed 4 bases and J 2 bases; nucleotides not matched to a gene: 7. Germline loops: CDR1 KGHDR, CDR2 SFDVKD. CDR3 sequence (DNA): TGTGCCACCAGTGAATGGAGCGGGGGAAACACAGATACGCAGTATTTT. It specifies CATSEWSGGNTDTQYF.

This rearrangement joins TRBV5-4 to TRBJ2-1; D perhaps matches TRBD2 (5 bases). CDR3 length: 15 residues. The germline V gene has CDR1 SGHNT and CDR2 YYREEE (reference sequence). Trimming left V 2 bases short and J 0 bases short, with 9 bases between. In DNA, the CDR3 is TGTGCCAGCAGCTTTACGGAGGACTCCTACAATGAGCAGTTCTTC. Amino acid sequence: CASSFTEDSYNEQFF.

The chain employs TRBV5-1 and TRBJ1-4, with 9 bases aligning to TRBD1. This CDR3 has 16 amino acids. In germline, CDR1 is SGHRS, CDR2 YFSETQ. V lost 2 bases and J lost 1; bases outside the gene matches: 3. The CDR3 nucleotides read TGCGCCAGCAGCTTACAGGGGGCCGTAACTAATGAAAAACTGTTTTTT. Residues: CASSLQGAVTNEKLFF.

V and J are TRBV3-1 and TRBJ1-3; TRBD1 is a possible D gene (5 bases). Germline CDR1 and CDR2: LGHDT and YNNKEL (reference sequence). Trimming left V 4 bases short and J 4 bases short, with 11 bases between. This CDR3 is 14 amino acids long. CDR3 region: CASSPRDGGNTIYF. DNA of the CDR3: TGTGCCAGCAGCCCCCGGGACGGAGGAAACACCATATATTTT.

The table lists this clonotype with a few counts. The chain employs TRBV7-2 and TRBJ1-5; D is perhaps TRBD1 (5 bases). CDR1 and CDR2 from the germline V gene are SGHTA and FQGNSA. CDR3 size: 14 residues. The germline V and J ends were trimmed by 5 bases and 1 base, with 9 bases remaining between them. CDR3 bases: TGTGCCAGCAGCCTCCACAGGAGCAATCAGCCCCAGCATTTT. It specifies CASSLHRSNQPQHF.

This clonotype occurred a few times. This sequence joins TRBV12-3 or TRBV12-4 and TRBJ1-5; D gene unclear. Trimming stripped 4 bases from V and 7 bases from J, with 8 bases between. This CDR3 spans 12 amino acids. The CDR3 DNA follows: TGTGCCAGCAGTTACGTAACCCAGCCCCAGCATTTT. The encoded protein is CASSYVTQPQHF.

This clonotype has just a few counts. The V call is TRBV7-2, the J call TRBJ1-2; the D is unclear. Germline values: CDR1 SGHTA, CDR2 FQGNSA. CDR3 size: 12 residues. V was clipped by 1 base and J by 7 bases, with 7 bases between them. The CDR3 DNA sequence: TGTGCCAGCAGCTTAGATAGTGGTGGCTACACCTTC. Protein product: CASSLDSGGYTF.

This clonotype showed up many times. The CDR3, as DNA: TGTGCCATAAACCCGACAGGGAACCCCACAGATACGCAGTATTTT. This codes for CAINPTGNPTDTQYF. The chain uses TRBV10-3 and TRBJ2-3; 7 positions agree with TRBD1. The CDR3 contains 15 residues. The J segment lost 2 bases and the V segment lost 9 bases, leaving 11 bases of the junction unmatched. Looked up from germline, CDR1 is ENHRY and CDR2 is SYGVKD.

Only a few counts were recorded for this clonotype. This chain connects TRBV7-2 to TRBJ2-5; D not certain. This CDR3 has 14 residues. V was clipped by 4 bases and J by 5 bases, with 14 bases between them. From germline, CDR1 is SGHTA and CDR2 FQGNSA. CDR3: CASSSTLVRETQYF. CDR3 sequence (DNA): TGTGCCAGCAGCTCCACCCTGGTTCGGGAGACCCAGTACTTC.

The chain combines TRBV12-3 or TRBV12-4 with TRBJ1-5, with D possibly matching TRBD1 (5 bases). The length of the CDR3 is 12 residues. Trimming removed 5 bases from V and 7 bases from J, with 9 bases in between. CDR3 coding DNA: TGTGCCAGCAGTGGGGACGGCCAGCCCCAGCATTTT. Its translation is CASSGDGQPQHF.

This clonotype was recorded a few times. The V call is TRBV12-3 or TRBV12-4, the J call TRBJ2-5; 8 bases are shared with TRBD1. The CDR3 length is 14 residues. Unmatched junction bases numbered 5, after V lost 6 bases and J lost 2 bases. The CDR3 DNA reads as TGTGCCAGCAGGGGGGACAGGTGGCAAGAGACCCAGTACTTC. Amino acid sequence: CASRGDRWQETQYF.

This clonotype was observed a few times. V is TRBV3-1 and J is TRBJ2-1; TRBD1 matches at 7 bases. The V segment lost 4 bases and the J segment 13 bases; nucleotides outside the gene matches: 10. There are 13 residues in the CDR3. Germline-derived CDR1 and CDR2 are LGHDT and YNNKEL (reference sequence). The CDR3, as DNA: TGTGCCAGCAGCCGGGACAGTGGCCGACCTCAGTTCTTC. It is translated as CASSRDSGRPQFF.

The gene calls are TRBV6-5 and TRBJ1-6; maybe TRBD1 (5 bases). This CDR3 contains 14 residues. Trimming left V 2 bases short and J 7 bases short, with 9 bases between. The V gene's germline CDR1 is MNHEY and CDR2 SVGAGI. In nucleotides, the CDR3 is TGTGCCAGCAGTTACCAGGGTTGGAATTCACCCCTCCACTTT. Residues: CASSYQGWNSPLHF.

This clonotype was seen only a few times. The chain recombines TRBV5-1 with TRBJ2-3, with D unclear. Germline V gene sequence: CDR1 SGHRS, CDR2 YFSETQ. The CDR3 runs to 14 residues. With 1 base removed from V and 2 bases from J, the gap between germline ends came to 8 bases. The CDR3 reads CASSLSLFTDTQYF. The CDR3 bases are TGCGCCAGCAGCTTGAGTCTTTTCACAGATACGCAGTATTTT.

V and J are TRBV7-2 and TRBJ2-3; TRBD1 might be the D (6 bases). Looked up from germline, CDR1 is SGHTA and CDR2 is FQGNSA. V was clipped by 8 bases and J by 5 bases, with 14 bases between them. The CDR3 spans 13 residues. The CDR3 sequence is CASCQGPIDTQYF. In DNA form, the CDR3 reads TGTGCCAGCTGTCAGGGGCCTATAGATACGCAGTATTTT.

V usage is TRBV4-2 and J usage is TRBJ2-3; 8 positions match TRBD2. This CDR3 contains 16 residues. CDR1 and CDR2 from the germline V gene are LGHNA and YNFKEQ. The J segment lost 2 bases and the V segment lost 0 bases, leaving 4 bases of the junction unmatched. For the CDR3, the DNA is TGTGCCAGCAGCCAAGACCCAGCGGGGGACACAGATACGCAGTATTTT. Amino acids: CASSQDPAGDTDTQYF.